This T cell receptor (beta chain) stems from a study of Ad26.COV2.S vaccination and SARS-CoV-2 variants. Study-level information: It was the COV1001 Ad26.COV2.S trial arm that included the donor. The vaccine Ad26.COV2.S was put into the muscle once, or twice with 56 days between. Study results and limitations: Compared with placebo recipients, vaccine recipients had higher spike-specific TCR breadth. Whether participants received vaccine or placebo, their non-spike TCR breadth was similar.

Trimming removed 5 bases from V and 6 bases from J, with 21 bases in between. CDR3 length: 16 amino acids. Germline loops: CDR1 MDHEN, CDR2 SYDVKM. Profiled with immunoSEQ multiplex PCR; TCRdb holds only in-frame clones, not every one. The data show 380,000 or so clones, 70% to 90% seen once. Concerning this clone: Antigen specificity is unknown.

The treatment denotes: over 15 received Ad26.COV2.S at low or high dose, single or two shots; roughly five received placebo; per-sample allocation not given. Day 63 after the first vaccine or placebo injection was the time point for sampling. The sequences come from peripheral blood, collected in a trial of Ad26.COV2.S vaccine versus placebo. This chain connects TRBV28 to TRBJ2-3, with D perhaps TRBD2 (6 bases). The source is a person aged 18-60 years who received the Ad26.COV2.S COVID-19 vaccine or a placebo. CDR3 protein: CASSTRQRVGVDTQYF. The CDR3 DNA reads as TGTGCCAGCAGTACCCGTCAGCGGGTGGGGGTGGATACGCAGTATTTT.